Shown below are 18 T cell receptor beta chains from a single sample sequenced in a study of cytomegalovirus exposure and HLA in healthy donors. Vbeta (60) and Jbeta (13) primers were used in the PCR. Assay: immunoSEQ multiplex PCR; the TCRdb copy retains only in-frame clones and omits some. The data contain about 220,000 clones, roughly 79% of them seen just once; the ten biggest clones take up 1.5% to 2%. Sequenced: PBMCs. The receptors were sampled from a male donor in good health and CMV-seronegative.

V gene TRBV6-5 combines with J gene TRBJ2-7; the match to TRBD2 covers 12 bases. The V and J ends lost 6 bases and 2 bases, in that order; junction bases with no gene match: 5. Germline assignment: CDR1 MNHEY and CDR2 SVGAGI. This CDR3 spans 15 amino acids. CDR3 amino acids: CASRTGLAGPYEQYF. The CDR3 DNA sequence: TGTGCCAGCAGAACGGGACTAGCGGGTCCCTACGAGCAGTACTTC.

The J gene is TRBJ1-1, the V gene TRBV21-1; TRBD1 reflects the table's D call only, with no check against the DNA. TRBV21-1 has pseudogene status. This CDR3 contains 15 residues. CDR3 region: CASSKTDRVNTEAFF. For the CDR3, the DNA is TGTGCCAGCAGCAAAACTGACAGGGTGAACACTGAAGCTTTCTTT.

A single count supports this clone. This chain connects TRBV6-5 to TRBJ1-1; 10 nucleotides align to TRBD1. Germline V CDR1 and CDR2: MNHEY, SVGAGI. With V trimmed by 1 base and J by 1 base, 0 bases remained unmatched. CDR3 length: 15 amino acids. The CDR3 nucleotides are TGTGCCAGCAGTTACTGGACAGGGGGGAACACTGAAGCTTTCTTT. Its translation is CASSYWTGGNTEAFF.

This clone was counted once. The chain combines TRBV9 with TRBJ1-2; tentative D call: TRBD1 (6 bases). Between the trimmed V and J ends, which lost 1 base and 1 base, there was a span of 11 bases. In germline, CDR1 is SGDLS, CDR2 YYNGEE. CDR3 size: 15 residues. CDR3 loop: CASSVRDNLNYGYTF. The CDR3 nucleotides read TGTGCCAGCAGCGTACGGGACAACCTTAACTATGGCTACACCTTC.

The CDR3 DNA sequence: TGTGCCATCAGGGGGGGAATGAACACTGAAGCTTTCTTT. Amino acids: CAIRGGMNTEAFF. The chain uses TRBV10-3 and TRBJ1-1; possible D gene TRBD1, 5 bases. The CDR3 covers 13 residues. The germline CDR1 and CDR2 sequences are ENHRY and SYGVKD. V gave up 6 bases and J gave up 0 bases, with 8 bases separating them.

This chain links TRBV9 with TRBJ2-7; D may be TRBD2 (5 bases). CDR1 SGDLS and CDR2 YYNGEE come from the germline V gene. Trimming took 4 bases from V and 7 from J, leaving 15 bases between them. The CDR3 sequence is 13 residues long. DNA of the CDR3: TGTGCCAGCAGCCCCGAGGGCCTCGGGGAGCAGTACTTC. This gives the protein CASSPEGLGEQYF.

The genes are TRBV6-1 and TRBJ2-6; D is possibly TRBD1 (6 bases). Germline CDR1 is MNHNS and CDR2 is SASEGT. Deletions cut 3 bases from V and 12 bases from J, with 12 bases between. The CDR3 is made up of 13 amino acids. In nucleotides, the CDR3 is TGTGCCAGCAGTGACATCAGGGGAACCGTCCTGACTTTC. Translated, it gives CASSDIRGTVLTF.

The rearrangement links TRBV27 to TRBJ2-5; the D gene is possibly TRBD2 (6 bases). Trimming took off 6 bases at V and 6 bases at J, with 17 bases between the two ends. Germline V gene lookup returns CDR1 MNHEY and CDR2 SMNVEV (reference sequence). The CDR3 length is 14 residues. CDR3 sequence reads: CASREGTLPQTQYF. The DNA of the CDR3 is TGTGCCAGCAGAGAAGGGACTTTACCCCAGACCCAGTACTTC.

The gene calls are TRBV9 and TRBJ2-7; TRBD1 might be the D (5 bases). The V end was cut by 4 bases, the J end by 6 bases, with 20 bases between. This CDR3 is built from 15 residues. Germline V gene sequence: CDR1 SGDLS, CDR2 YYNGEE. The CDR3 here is CASSPRQRLMSEQYF. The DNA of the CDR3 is TGTGCCAGCAGCCCCCGACAGAGGCTGATGAGCGAGCAGTACTTC.

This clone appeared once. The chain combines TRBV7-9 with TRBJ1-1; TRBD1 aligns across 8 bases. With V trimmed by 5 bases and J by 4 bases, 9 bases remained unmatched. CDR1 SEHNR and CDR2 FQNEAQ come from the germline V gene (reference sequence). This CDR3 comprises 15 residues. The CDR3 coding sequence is TGTGCCAGCAGCCATGAGCCCACAGGGGGCACTGAAGCTTTCTTT. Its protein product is CASSHEPTGGTEAFF.

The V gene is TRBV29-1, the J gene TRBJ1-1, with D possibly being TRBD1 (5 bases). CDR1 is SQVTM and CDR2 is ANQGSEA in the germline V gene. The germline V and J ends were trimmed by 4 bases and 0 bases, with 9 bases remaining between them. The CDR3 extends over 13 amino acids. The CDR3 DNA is TGCAGCGTTGTAAGGACACTGAACACTGAAGCTTTCTTT. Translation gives CSVVRTLNTEAFF.

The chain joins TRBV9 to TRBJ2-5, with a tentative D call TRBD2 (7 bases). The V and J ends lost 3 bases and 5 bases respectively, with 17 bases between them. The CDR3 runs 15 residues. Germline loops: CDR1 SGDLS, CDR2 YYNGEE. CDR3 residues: CASSAGGLISETQYF. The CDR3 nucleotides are TGTGCCAGCAGCGCGGGGGGCTTAATCTCCGAGACCCAGTACTTC.

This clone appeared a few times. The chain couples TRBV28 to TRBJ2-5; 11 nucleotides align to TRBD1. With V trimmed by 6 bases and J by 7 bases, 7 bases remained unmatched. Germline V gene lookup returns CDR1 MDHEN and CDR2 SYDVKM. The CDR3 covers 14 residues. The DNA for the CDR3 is TGTGCCAGCAGCCGGACAGGGGGCTACGTGACCCAGTACTTC. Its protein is CASSRTGGYVTQYF.

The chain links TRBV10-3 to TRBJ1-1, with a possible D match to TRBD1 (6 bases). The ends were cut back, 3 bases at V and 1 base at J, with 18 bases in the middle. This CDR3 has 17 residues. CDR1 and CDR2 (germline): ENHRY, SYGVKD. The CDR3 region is CAISELGTGRGNTEAFF. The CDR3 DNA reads TGTGCCATCAGTGAATTAGGGACGGGCAGGGGGAACACTGAAGCTTTCTTT.

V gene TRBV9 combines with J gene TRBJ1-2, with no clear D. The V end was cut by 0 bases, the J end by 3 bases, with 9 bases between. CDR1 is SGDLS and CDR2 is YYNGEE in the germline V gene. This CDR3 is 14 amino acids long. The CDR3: CASSVVGSDYGYTF. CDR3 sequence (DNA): TGTGCCAGCAGCGTAGTGGGGAGTGACTATGGCTACACCTTC.

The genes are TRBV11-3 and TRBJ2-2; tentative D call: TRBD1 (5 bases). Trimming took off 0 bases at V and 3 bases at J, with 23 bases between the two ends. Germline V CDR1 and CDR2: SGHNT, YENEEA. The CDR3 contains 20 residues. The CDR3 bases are TGTGCCAGCAGCTTAGACCTCTTCGGTTACAGGAAAGGGGACACCGGGGAGCTGTTTTTT. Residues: CASSLDLFGYRKGDTGELFF.

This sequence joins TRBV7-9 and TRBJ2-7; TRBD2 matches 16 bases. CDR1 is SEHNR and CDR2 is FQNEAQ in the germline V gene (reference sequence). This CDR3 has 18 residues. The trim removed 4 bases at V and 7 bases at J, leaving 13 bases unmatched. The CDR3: CASSSGTSGGAGYWEQYF. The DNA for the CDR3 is TGTGCCAGCAGCTCAGGGACTAGCGGGGGGGCCGGGTATTGGGAGCAGTACTTC.

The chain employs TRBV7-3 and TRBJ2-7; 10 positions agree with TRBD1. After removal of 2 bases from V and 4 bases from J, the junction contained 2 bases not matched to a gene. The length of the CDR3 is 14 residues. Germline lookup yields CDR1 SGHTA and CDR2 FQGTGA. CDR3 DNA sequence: TGTGCCAGCAGCTTAGGGACAGGGGAGTACGAGCAGTACTTC. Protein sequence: CASSLGTGEYEQYF.